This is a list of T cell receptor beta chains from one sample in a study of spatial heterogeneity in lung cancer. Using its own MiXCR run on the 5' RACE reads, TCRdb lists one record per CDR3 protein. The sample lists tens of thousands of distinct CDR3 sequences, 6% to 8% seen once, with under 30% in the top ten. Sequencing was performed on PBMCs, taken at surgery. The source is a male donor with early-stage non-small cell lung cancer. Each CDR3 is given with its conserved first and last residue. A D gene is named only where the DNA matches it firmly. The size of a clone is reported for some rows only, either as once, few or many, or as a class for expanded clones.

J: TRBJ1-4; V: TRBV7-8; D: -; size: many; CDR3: CASSLILQRTTNEKLFF; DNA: TGTGCCAGCAGCTTAATCTTGCAGAGAACAACTAATGAAAAACTGTTTTTT
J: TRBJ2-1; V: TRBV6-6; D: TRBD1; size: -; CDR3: CASRMRTGGGRASGPYNEQFF; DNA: TGTGCCAGCAGAATGCGGACAGGGGGCGGTCGGGCTAGCGGTCCCTACAATGAGCAGTTCTTC
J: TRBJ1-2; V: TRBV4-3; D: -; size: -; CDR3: CARSQEYFGGYTF; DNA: TGCGCCAGAAGCCAAGAATATTTCGGGGGCTACACCTTC
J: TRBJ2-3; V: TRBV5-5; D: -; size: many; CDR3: CASSLDHWRTDTQYF; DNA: TGTGCCAGCAGCTTGGACCATTGGCGCACAGATACGCAGTATTTT
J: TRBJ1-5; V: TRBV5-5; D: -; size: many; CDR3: CASSFGPDQPQHF; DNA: TGTGCCAGCAGCTTCGGGCCGGATCAGCCCCAGCATTTT
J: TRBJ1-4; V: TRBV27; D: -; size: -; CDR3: CASSWGRHEKLFF; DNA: TGTGCCAGCAGTTGGGGCAGACACGAAAAACTGTTTTTT
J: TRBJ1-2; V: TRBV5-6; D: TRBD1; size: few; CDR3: CASSITGGRGYTF; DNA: TGTGCCAGCAGCATTACAGGGGGACGTGGCTACACCTTC
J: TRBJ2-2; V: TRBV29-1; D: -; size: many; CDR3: CSVVHPQGTGELFF; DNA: TGCAGCGTTGTACATCCCCAAGGGACCGGGGAGCTGTTTTTT
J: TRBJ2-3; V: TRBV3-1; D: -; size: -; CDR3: CASSQVEQGPDTQYF; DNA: TGTGCCAGCAGCCAAGTAGAGCAGGGACCAGATACGCAGTATTTT
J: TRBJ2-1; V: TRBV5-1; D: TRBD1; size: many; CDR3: CASSSGQAYNEQFF; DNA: TGCGCCAGCAGCTCGGGACAGGCCTACAATGAGCAGTTCTTC
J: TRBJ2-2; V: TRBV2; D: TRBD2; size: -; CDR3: CASRSTSGNTGELFF; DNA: TGTGCCAGCAGGAGTACTAGCGGGAACACCGGGGAGCTGTTTTTT
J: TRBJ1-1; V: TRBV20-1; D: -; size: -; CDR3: CSASGPTGTEAFF; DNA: TGCAGTGCCTCGGGTCCAACGGGCACTGAAGCTTTCTTT
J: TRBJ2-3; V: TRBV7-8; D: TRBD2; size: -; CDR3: CASSLGLAGGSSTDTQYF; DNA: TGTGCCAGCAGCTTAGGGCTAGCGGGAGGATCTAGCACAGATACGCAGTATTTT
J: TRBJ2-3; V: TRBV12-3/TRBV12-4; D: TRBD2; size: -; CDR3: CASSLEGLAAIDTQYF; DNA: TGTGCCAGCAGTTTAGAGGGACTAGCGGCAATAGATACGCAGTATTTT
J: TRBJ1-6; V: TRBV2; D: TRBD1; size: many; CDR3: CASRPGQGFYNSPLHF; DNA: TGTGCCAGCCGACCGGGACAGGGGTTCTATAATTCACCCCTCCACTTT
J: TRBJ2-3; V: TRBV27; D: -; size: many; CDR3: CASSSRWADTQYF; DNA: TGTGCCAGCAGTTCCCGTTGGGCAGATACGCAGTATTTT
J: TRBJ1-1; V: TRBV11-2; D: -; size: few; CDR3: CASSLSLARTEAFF; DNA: TGTGCCAGCAGCTTATCTCTGGCTCGGACTGAAGCTTTCTTT
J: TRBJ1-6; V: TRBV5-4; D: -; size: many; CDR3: CASSGGDGSPLHF; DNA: TGTGCCAGCAGCGGAGGGGATGGTTCACCCCTCCACTTT
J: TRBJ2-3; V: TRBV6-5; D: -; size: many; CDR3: CASSRGTALSTDTQYF; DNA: TGTGCCAGCAGCCGAGGGACTGCCCTAAGCACAGATACGCAGTATTTT
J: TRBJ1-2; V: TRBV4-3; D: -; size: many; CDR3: CASSQDTDFNYGYTF; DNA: TGCGCCAGCAGCCAAGATACGGATTTTAACTATGGCTACACCTTC
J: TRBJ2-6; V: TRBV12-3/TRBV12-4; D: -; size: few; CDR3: CASSPPPPSGANVLTF; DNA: TGTGCCAGCAGTCCACCCCCTCCCTCTGGGGCCAACGTCCTGACTTTC
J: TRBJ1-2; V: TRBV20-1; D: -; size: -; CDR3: CSATPRDGKSNFGYTF; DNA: TGCAGTGCAACTCCCCGGGACGGAAAGAGTAACTTTGGCTACACCTTC
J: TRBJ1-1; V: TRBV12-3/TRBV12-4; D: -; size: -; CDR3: CASSVRRTDRAFF; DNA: TGTGCCAGCTCCGTGAGAAGGACAGATCGGGCTTTCTTT
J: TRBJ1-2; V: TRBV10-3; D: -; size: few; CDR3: CAISAEEASSNYGYTF; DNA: TGTGCCATCAGTGCCGAAGAGGCCTCCTCTAACTATGGCTACACCTTC
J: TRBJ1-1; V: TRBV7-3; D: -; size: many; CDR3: CASSSNTNTEAFF; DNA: TGTGCCAGCAGCTCTAATACAAACACTGAAGCTTTCTTT
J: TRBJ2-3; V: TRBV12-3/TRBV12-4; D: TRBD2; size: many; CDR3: CASSGLAGIDTQYF; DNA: TGTGCCAGCAGTGGACTAGCGGGAATAGATACGCAGTATTTT
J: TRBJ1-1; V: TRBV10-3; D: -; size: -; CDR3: CAIRAELLNTEAFF; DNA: TGTGCCATCAGGGCCGAGCTGTTGAACACTGAAGCTTTCTTT
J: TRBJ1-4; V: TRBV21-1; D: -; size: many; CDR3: CASSKAGGNANEKLFF; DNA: TGTGCCAGCAGCAAAGCGGGAGGGAACGCTAATGAAAAACTGTTTTTT
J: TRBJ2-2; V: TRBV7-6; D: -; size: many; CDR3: CASSLARYTGELFF; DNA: TGTGCCAGCAGCTTAGCGCGGTACACCGGGGAGCTGTTTTTT
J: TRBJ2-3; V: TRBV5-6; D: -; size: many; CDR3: CASSRGGSSTDTQYF; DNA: TGTGCCAGCAGCCGTGGCGGCTCTAGCACAGATACGCAGTATTTT
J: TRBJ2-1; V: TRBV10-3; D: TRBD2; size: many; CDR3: CAMGLAGGLEQFF; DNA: TGTGCCATGGGACTAGCGGGAGGGCTTGAGCAGTTCTTC
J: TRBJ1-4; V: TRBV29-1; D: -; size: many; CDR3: CSVARGATNEKLFF; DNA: TGCAGCGTGGCCAGGGGTGCAACTAATGAAAAACTGTTTTTT
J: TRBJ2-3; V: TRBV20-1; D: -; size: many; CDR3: CSAPRGGSGLDTQYF; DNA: TGCAGTGCCCCCCGGGGTGGTAGCGGACTAGATACGCAGTATTTT
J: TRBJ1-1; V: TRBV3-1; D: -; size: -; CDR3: CASSQMGTDNEAFF; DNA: TGTGCCAGCAGCCAGATGGGGACGGATAATGAAGCTTTCTTT
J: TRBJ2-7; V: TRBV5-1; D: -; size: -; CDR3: CASSLVQGSYEQYF; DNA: TGCGCCAGCAGCTTGGTGCAGGGCAGCTACGAGCAGTACTTC
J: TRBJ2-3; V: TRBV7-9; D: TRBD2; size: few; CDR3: CASLAGGTDTQYF; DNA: TGTGCCAGCCTAGCGGGAGGGACAGATACGCAGTATTTT
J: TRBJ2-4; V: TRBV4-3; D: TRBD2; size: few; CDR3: CASSQEHGAGENIQYF; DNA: TGCGCCAGCAGCCAAGAACACGGGGCGGGGGAAAACATTCAGTACTTC
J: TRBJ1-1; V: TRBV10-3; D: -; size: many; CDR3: CAISEGGAYTEAFF; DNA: TGTGCCATCAGTGAGGGAGGGGCCTACACTGAAGCTTTCTTT
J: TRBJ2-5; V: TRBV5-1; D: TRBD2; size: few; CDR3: CASKGLAGQETQYF; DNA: TGCGCCAGCAAAGGACTAGCGGGGCAAGAGACCCAGTACTTC
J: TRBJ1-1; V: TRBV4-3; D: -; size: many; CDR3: CASSLGGINTEAFF; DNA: TGCGCCAGCAGCCTGGGCGGGATTAACACTGAAGCTTTCTTT
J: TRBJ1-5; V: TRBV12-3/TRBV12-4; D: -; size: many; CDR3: CASSLDWTSRSNQPQHF; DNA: TGTGCCAGCAGTTTAGATTGGACGAGTCGGAGCAATCAGCCCCAGCATTTT